This is a list of T cell receptor beta chains from one sample in a study of cytomegalovirus exposure and HLA in healthy donors. Sequenced by immunoSEQ multiplex PCR; TCRdb stores in-frame clones only, minus some. Seen here are some 290,000 clones, approximately 86% observed once, and the top ten hold approximately 0.95%. The sample taken for sequencing was PBMCs. The receptor source for this set is a man younger than 40 in good health and CMV-seronegative. CDR3s include the opening cysteine and the closing phenylalanine or tryptophan. The D gene is left open where the match is weak. Some rows have no size entry. The others give once, few or many, or a class for an expanded clone.

>NA|TRBJ2-1|TRBV6-5|TRBD1
CASRIRDRANNEQFF
TGTGCCAGCAGGATCCGGGACAGAGCCAACAATGAGCAGTTCTTC
>NA|TRBJ1-5|TRBV19|NA
CASSWSYHSNQPQHF
TGTGCCAGTAGTTGGAGTTATCATAGCAATCAGCCCCAGCATTTT
>once|TRBJ2-7|TRBV15|NA
CATSRAPRYEQYF
TGTGCCACCAGCAGGGCTCCCCGCTACGAGCAGTACTTC
>NA|TRBJ2-7|TRBV9|NA
CASSVGQGYSYEQYF
TGTGCCAGCAGCGTAGGGCAGGGGTATTCCTACGAGCAGTACTTC
>once|TRBJ1-6|TRBV19|TRBD1
CASRARDRGNSPLHF
TGTGCCAGTAGAGCCCGGGACAGGGGCAATTCACCCCTCCACTTT
>NA|TRBJ2-7|TRBV5-6|NA
CASREEILGEQYF
TGTGCCAGCAGGGAGGAGATCTTAGGAGAGCAGTACTTC
>NA|TRBJ1-6|TRBV5-4|NA
CASSLAPGGVVNSPLHF
TGTGCCAGCAGCTTGGCCCCTGGGGGGGTGGTAAATTCACCCCTCCACTTT
>NA|TRBJ2-1|TRBV29-1|TRBD2
CSVGSGSGGYNEQFF
TGCAGCGTTGGGTCGGGTAGCGGGGGATACAATGAGCAGTTCTTC
>NA|TRBJ1-6|TRBV5-4|TRBD1
CASSLQGIYSPLHF
TGTGCCAGCAGCTTACAGGGGATTTATTCACCCCTCCACTTT
>NA|TRBJ1-4|TRBV6-5|TRBD1
CASSPGTGAQKLFF
TGTGCCAGCAGCCCCGGGACAGGGGCTCAAAAACTGTTTTTT
>NA|TRBJ1-2|TRBV2|NA
CASSAENYGYTF
TGTGCCAGCAGTGCGGAGAACTATGGCTACACCTTC
>NA|TRBJ2-7|TRBV7-2|NA
CASSPFTGYEQYF
TGTGCCAGCAGCCCGTTTACCGGCTACGAGCAGTACTTC
>NA|TRBJ1-5|TRBV5-6|NA
CASSRGWGLAQPQHF
TGTGCCAGCAGCCGAGGGTGGGGGCTGGCTCAGCCCCAGCATTTT
>NA|TRBJ2-5|TRBV7-9|NA
CASSEGGTQYF
TGTGCCAGCAGCGAAGGGGGGACCCAGTACTTC
>NA|TRBJ2-7|TRBV5-1|NA
CASSLVAGLGTVYEQYF
TGCGCCAGCAGCTTGGTGGCAGGGCTGGGTACAGTCTACGAGCAGTACTTC
>NA|TRBJ2-1|TRBV5-6|TRBD2
CASSLGLAGGRVNEQFF
TGTGCCAGCAGCTTGGGTCTAGCGGGGGGTAGGGTGAATGAGCAGTTCTTC
>NA|TRBJ2-1|TRBV5-4|NA
CASSLGGLSSYNEQFF
TGTGCCAGCAGCTTGGGGGGGCTGAGCTCCTACAATGAGCAGTTCTTC
>NA|TRBJ2-7|TRBV14|TRBD1
CASSQVDRGEQYF
TGTGCCAGCAGCCAAGTAGACAGGGGCGAGCAGTACTTC
>NA|TRBJ1-1|TRBV2|TRBD1
CASNSGTGMNTEAFF
TGTGCCAGCAACTCCGGGACAGGGATGAACACTGAAGCTTTCTTT
>NA|TRBJ1-6|TRBV9|NA
CASSPSSPRGSPLHF
TGTGCCAGCAGCCCCAGTAGTCCCAGGGGATCACCCCTCCACTTT
>NA|TRBJ2-7|TRBV6-1|TRBD1
CASSERTGVSYEQYF
TGTGCCAGCAGTGAAAGGACAGGGGTTTCCTACGAGCAGTACTTC
>NA|TRBJ1-1|TRBV5-1|NA
CASSLGAGANTEAFF
TGCGCCAGCAGCTTGGGGGCGGGGGCCAACACTGAAGCTTTCTTT
>NA|TRBJ2-3|TRBV6-5|TRBD1
CASSYSDRGSTDTQYF
TGTGCCAGCAGTTACTCTGACAGGGGAAGCACAGATACGCAGTATTTT
>NA|TRBJ1-1|TRBV5-1|NA
CASSLLGDGSFF
TGTGCCAGCAGCCTCTTGGGAGATGGCTCTTTCTTT
>NA|TRBJ2-7|TRBV9|NA
CASSADSYYEQYF
TGTGCCAGCAGCGCCGACAGTTACTACGAGCAGTACTTC
>NA|TRBJ2-1|TRBV5-4|NA
CASSLYRVLYNEQFF
TGTGCCAGCAGCTTGTACAGGGTTTTATACAATGAGCAGTTCTTC
>NA|TRBJ1-5|TRBV19|NA
CASSIVAGTAQHF
TGTGCCAGTAGTATAGTTGCGGGTACGGCCCAGCATTTT
>NA|TRBJ2-4|TRBV5-5|TRBD1
CASIGTGLAKNIQYF
TGTGCCAGCATCGGGACAGGGCTAGCCAAAAACATTCAGTACTTC
>NA|TRBJ1-4|TRBV5-4|TRBD1
CASSLAGTANEKLFF
TGTGCCAGCAGCTTGGCAGGGACAGCGAATGAAAAACTGTTTTTT